This paragraph reports one T cell receptor (beta chain). This record belongs to a study of blood T cell repertoires in COVID-19. Across the study: Collection of acute and convalescent COVID-19 samples took place in the United States, Italy and Spain. The cDNA or gDNA used as material had been derived from T cells, B-cell-depleted T cells, or PBMCs.

The trim removed 4 bases at V and 4 bases at J, leaving 4 bases unmatched. Germline CDR1 and CDR2: SGHTA and FQGNSA. The CDR3 runs 14 residues. Per the original methods: Using reference gene primer amplification, nucleated cell counts were estimated. Measured with immunoSEQ multiplex PCR; TCRdb has only the in-frame clones, and not every one. Clone size and the V and J calls come from that table; the DNA yielded D and trimming. The sample lists 180,000 or so clones; about 80% were seen once. What was sequenced was peripheral blood. The source is a woman between 45 and 60 years old with active or convalescent COVID-19. The V and J genes are TRBV7-2 and TRBJ2-7; 10 bases are shared with TRBD1. The CDR3 is CASSSPGQGYEQYF. In nucleotides, the CDR3 is TGTGCCAGCAGCTCTCCGGGACAGGGGTACGAGCAGTACTTC. Looking up the rest from reference TRBV7-2 and TRBJ2-7 gives the full variable domain: GAGVSQSPSNKVTEKGKDVELRCDPISGHTALYWYRQSLGQGLEFLIYFQGNSAPDKSGLPSDRFSAERTGGSVSTLTIQRTQQEDSAVYLCASSSPGQGYEQYFGPGTRLTVT.